What follows are 10 T cell receptor beta chains derived from one specimen sequenced in a study of cytomegalovirus exposure and HLA in healthy donors. The PCR made use of 60 Vbeta and 13 Jbeta primers. TCRdb's copy holds only in-frame clones and misses some; the assay was immunoSEQ multiplex PCR. Of around 150,000 clones listed, roughly 85% are singletons. Input material: PBMCs. The source of these receptors is a middle-aged man in good health and CMV-seropositive.

This clone was seen more than once but under ten times. The chain links TRBV6-1 to TRBJ1-5; weak D call: TRBD1 (6 bases). Germline CDR1 MNHNS, CDR2 SASEGT. This CDR3 region has 15 residues. V was pared by 1 base and J by 9 bases, with 16 bases between. CDR3 DNA: TGTGCCAGCAGTGAAGTAGGGGCAGGGGCGAGGCCCCAGCATTTT. Translation: CASSEVGAGARPQHF.

The gene calls are TRBV11-2 and TRBJ2-3; TRBD1 aligns across 8 bases. Unmatched junction bases numbered 11, after V lost 4 bases and J lost 5 bases. This CDR3 comprises 16 residues. Germline V CDR1 and CDR2: SGHAT, FQNNGV. CDR3 sequence reads: CASSSPSPRGLDTQYF. CDR3 sequence (DNA): TGTGCCAGCAGCTCACCGTCCCCCAGGGGGCTAGATACGCAGTATTTT.

The chain couples TRBV30 to TRBJ1-3, with D hard to call. There are 12 residues in the CDR3. V lost 7 bases to trimming and J lost 3 bases, with 10 bases between them. Germline assignment: CDR1 GTSNPN and CDR2 SVGIG (reference sequence). Here the CDR3 reads CAFGTLGNTIYF. The CDR3 DNA is TGTGCCTTCGGTACCCTTGGAAACACCATATATTTT.

The chain employs TRBV27 and TRBJ1-1; 8 nucleotides line up with TRBD1. V shed 3 bases, J shed 4 bases, and the junction held 4 bases outside the gene matches. This CDR3 has 14 residues. The germline gives CDR1 MNHEY, CDR2 SMNVEV (reference sequence). The CDR3 reads CASSFSGTGTEAFF. CDR3 DNA: TGTGCCAGCAGTTTTTCCGGGACAGGCACTGAAGCTTTCTTT.

The J gene is TRBJ1-1, the V gene TRBV6-1, with 8 bases fitting TRBD1. Germline V CDR1 and CDR2: MNHNS, SASEGT. CDR3 size: 15 residues. The J segment lost 5 bases and the V segment lost 2 bases, leaving 7 bases of the junction unmatched. In nucleotides, the CDR3 is TGTGCCAGCAGTGAACCAGGGACAGGCCGAACTGAAGCTTTCTTT. Encoded protein: CASSEPGTGRTEAFF.

As concerns this clone: An end of the junction does not agree with germline; a read error may underlie this. The V and J genes are TRBV6-4 and TRBJ1-1, with D possibly matching TRBD1 (6 bases). The germline gives CDR1 MRHNA, CDR2 SNTAGT. CDR3 length equals 15 residues. In DNA form, the CDR3 reads TGTGCCATCAGTGAGTCGGGGGGCAGTGGGACTGAAGCTTTCTTT. Translated: CAISESGGSGTEAFF.

CDR3 bases: TGTGCCAGCAGGGGGCTTAATTCACCCCTCCACTTT. Translation gives CASRGLNSPLHF. The rearrangement joins TRBV28 to TRBJ1-6; D might be TRBD1 (5 bases). With 6 bases removed from V and 6 bases from J, the gap between germline ends came to 6 bases. CDR1 is MDHEN, CDR2 SYDVKM, per germline. This CDR3 has 12 amino acids.

The chain combines TRBV5-1 with TRBJ1-1; possible D gene TRBD1, 5 bases. Germline CDR1 is SGHRS and CDR2 is YFSETQ. The CDR3 has 15 amino acids. Trimming cost V 0 bases and J 3 bases, with 12 bases left between them. Here the CDR3 DNA reads TGCGCCAGCAGCTTGGTGGAGGGGTTGTACACTGAAGCTTTCTTT. Translation gives CASSLVEGLYTEAFF.

The rearrangement joins TRBV6-6 to TRBJ1-1, with 11 bases fitting TRBD1. Germline V gives CDR1 MNHNY, CDR2 SVGAGI (reference sequence). The CDR3 runs 16 residues. Trimming removed 6 bases from V and 1 base from J; junction bases left unmatched: 7. The CDR3 nucleotides are TGTGCCAGCAGGACCGGGACAGGGGGATCGAACACTGAAGCTTTCTTT. This encodes CASRTGTGGSNTEAFF.

This clone was seen a handful of times. V and J are TRBV10-3 and TRBJ2-7; 11 positions match TRBD2. The CDR3 sequence is 15 residues long. CDR1 and CDR2 from the germline V gene are ENHRY and SYGVKD. V was clipped by 6 bases and J by 2 bases; unmatched bases: 6. CDR3 coding DNA: TGTGCCATCAGCCCAACTAGCGGGAGTCCCTACGAGCAGTACTTC. Its translation is CAISPTSGSPYEQYF.